The 24 T cell receptor beta chains below come from one sample, sequenced in a study of human T cells and chemical hapten exposure. Time point reported: patch test 1, 2 weeks after DPC sensitization. As for treatment: therapeutic diphenylcyclopropenone sensitization with weekly scalp DPC. TCRdb called the RACE reads again in MiXCR, with one record for every CDR3 protein. The sample includes some 200,000 distinct CDR3 sequences, 20% to 25% seen only once; the top ten take approximately 6.4%. The specimen comprised whole blood, sampled in connection with sensitization to the hapten diphenylcyclopropenone (DPC). The receptor source for this set is a woman between 50 and 59 years old with alopecia areata. Some clones in this sample may be carry-over from other donors' samples.

This clonotype was seen a few times. This chain uses TRBV7-3 with TRBJ2-1; possibly TRBD1 for D (5 bases). Trimming took off 4 bases at V and 10 bases at J, with 11 bases between the two ends. The CDR3 consists of 12 residues. CDR1 and CDR2 from the germline V gene are SGHTA and FQGTGA. The CDR3 region has the DNA TGTGCCAGCAGCTACCAGGGCACGGAGCAGTTCTTC. This encodes CASSYQGTEQFF.

The chain has TRBV7-9 and TRBJ2-2; D not certain. This CDR3 contains 14 residues. The V gene lost 6 bases and the J gene lost 4 bases, with 12 bases spanning the gap. In germline, CDR1 is SEHNR, CDR2 FQNEAQ (reference sequence). The CDR3 DNA is TGTGCCAGCAGGGGTGTCGTGGTCACCGGGGAGCTGTTTTTT. Translated: CASRGVVVTGELFF. Supplemented by reference TRBV7-9 and TRBJ2-2, the full variable domain reads DTGVSQNPRHKITKRGQNVTFRCDPISEHNRLYWYRQTLGQGPEFLTYFQNEAQLEKSRLLSDRFSAERPKGSFSTLEIQRTEQGDSAMYLCASRGVVVTGELFFGEGSRLTVL.

In its sample, this clonotype was seen a few times. The chain combines TRBV6-4 with TRBJ1-2; 7 bases are a match to TRBD1. Germline values: CDR1 MRHNA, CDR2 SNTAGT. The CDR3 has 14 amino acids. J gave up 7 bases and V 3 bases, and 8 bases lay outside the gene matches. Here the CDR3 DNA reads TGTGCCAGCAGTGAGGGGGACAGAGACTTTGGCTACACCTTC. It codes for CASSEGDRDFGYTF.

This clonotype occurred many times. The V and J genes are TRBV20-1 and TRBJ1-1; D unclear. Between the trimmed V and J ends, which lost 3 bases and 0 bases, there was a span of 14 bases. From germline, CDR1 is DFQATT and CDR2 SNEGSKA (reference sequence). The CDR3 extends over 15 amino acids. The CDR3 is CSASPLRAMNTEAFF. The CDR3 DNA follows: TGCAGTGCTAGTCCATTAAGGGCAATGAACACTGAAGCTTTCTTT.

This chain uses TRBV11-3 with TRBJ2-3, with D possibly being TRBD1 or TRBD2 (5 bases each). The CDR3 is made up of 15 amino acids. V lost 1 base, J lost 5 bases, and 13 bases lay in between. Looked up from germline, CDR1 is SGHNT and CDR2 is YENEEA. The CDR3 coding sequence is TGTGCCAGCAGCTTAGGACCGGGACGCATAGATACGCAGTATTTT. It codes for CASSLGPGRIDTQYF.

A few counts support this clonotype. Here the CDR3 DNA reads TGTGCCATAAGCCGTGGAGCTAGCGGGAGGGTCGAGCAGTACTTC. Its protein is CAISRGASGRVEQYF. The rearrangement joins TRBV10-3 to TRBJ2-7; 12 bases are a match to TRBD2. CDR1 ENHRY and CDR2 SYGVKD come from the germline V gene. There are 15 residues in the CDR3. The ends lost 9 bases at V and 6 bases at J; junction bases unmatched: 12.

In its sample, this clonotype was seen a few times. The V and J genes are TRBV20-1 and TRBJ2-7; 9 bases are shared with TRBD2. The CDR3 extends over 16 amino acids. Germline CDR1 DFQATT, CDR2 SNEGSKA (reference sequence). The trim removed 0 bases at V and 6 bases at J, leaving 12 bases unmatched. CDR3 sequence reads: CSAREIAGVQIAEQYF. The CDR3 DNA follows: TGCAGTGCTAGAGAGATAGCGGGAGTTCAAATAGCCGAGCAGTACTTC.

The V and J genes are TRBV6-5 and TRBJ1-5; D gene ambiguous. Germline-derived CDR1 and CDR2 are MNHEY and SVGAGI. Trimming removed 3 bases at V and 3 bases at J, with 6 bases between. The CDR3 has 13 amino acids. Here the CDR3 reads CASSYRINQPQHF. The CDR3 DNA reads as TGTGCCAGCAGTTATCGGATCAATCAGCCCCAGCATTTT.

This clonotype was detected only a few times. The chain uses TRBV5-1 and TRBJ2-3; D is undetermined. Trimming removed 4 bases at V and 6 bases at J, with 12 bases between. Germline CDR1 and CDR2: SGHRS and YFSETQ. The CDR3 covers 13 residues. The CDR3, as DNA: TGCGCCAGCAGCCAAGAATCTAGGGATACGCAGTATTTT. It specifies CASSQESRDTQYF.

About this clonotype itself: An end of the junction does not agree with germline; a read error may underlie this. This chain joins TRBV11-1 and TRBJ1-1; weak D call: TRBD1 (5 bases). The CDR3 totals 15 residues. Germline V gene lookup returns CDR1 SGHAT and CDR2 FQDESV (reference sequence). CDR3 amino acids: CASSLAAGGCTEAFF. Written as DNA, the CDR3 is TGTGCCAGCAGCCTAGCTGCGGGGGGGTGCACTGAAGCTTTCTTT.

The table lists this clonotype with a few counts. This sequence joins TRBV11-1 and TRBJ2-1, with TRBD2 matching 12 bases. J lost 4 bases, V lost 1 base, and 2 bases had no gene match. From germline, CDR1 is SGHAT and CDR2 FQDESV (reference sequence). The CDR3 sequence is 16 residues long. The CDR3 DNA sequence: TGTGCCAGCAGCTTAGGGACTAGCGGGAAGTACAATGAGCAGTTCTTC. The encoded protein is CASSLGTSGKYNEQFF.

This clonotype was seen only a few times. The chain links TRBV7-3 to TRBJ2-3, with TRBD1 identical over 7 bases. Unmatched junction bases numbered 6, after V lost 3 bases and J lost 3 bases. The CDR3 spans 15 residues. The V gene's germline CDR1 is SGHTA and CDR2 FQGTGA. CDR3 sequence: CASSFTGQPTDTQYF. The DNA for the CDR3 is TGTGCCAGCAGCTTTACGGGACAGCCGACAGATACGCAGTATTTT.

The rearrangement uses TRBV7-9 and TRBJ2-7, with 9 bases fitting TRBD1. The J segment lost 1 base and the V segment lost 5 bases, leaving 9 bases of the junction unmatched. Germline CDR1 reads SEHNR; CDR2 reads FQNEAQ (reference sequence). The CDR3 sequence is 16 residues long. CDR3 residues: CASSPWTGDRSYEQYF. The CDR3 DNA follows: TGTGCCAGCAGCCCGTGGACAGGGGACCGTTCCTACGAGCAGTACTTC. The variable domain in full, with the rest retrieved from reference TRBV7-9 and TRBJ2-7, is DTGVSQNPRHKITKRGQNVTFRCDPISEHNRLYWYRQTLGQGPEFLTYFQNEAQLEKSRLLSDRFSAERPKGSFSTLEIQRTEQGDSAMYLCASSPWTGDRSYEQYFGPGTRLTVT.

This clonotype appeared a few times. The chain couples TRBV29-1 to TRBJ2-1; D is perhaps TRBD2 (5 bases). V dropped 2 bases and J dropped 6 bases, with 11 bases sitting between them. This CDR3 has 13 residues. CDR1 is SQVTM, CDR2 ANQGSEA, per germline. CDR3 amino acids: CSVEWAGPNEQFF. CDR3 nucleotide sequence: TGCAGCGTTGAATGGGCGGGCCCCAATGAGCAGTTCTTC.

This clonotype was counted between two and nine times. The chain couples TRBV12-3 or TRBV12-4 to TRBJ1-1; perhaps TRBD1 as D (5 bases). This CDR3 contains 12 residues. V was shortened by 5 bases and J by 9 bases, with 13 bases between the two germline ends. The CDR3 DNA follows: TGTGCCAGCAGTCTGGCAGGGTCGAAAGCTTTCTTT. Its translation is CASSLAGSKAFF.

The genes are TRBV7-8 and TRBJ1-1; 8 positions agree with TRBD1. CDR1 SGHVS and CDR2 FQNEAQ come from the germline V gene. Trimming removed 0 bases from V and 4 bases from J; junction bases left unmatched: 7. The CDR3 is 16 amino acids. CDR3 sequence reads: CASSLALDRAFTEAFF. In nucleotides, the CDR3 is TGTGCCAGCAGCTTAGCGCTGGACAGGGCCTTCACTGAAGCTTTCTTT.

The chain combines TRBV27 with TRBJ2-7, with D uncertain. The CDR3 is 14 amino acids. The V and J ends lost 1 base and 2 bases respectively, with 9 bases between them. Germline CDR1 reads MNHEY; CDR2 reads SMNVEV (reference sequence). CDR3 in amino acids: CASSLFDRTYEQYF. The CDR3, as DNA: TGTGCCAGCAGTTTATTTGACCGCACCTACGAGCAGTACTTC.

This clonotype showed up just a few times. The chain uses TRBV19 and TRBJ1-5; D is uncertain. The CDR3 loop spans 12 amino acids. V lost 11 bases, J lost 4 bases, and 12 bases lay in between. Germline CDR1 and CDR2: LNHDA and SQIVND (reference sequence). CDR3 nucleotides: TGTGCCGTCCGGGCCTATAATCAGCCCCAGCATTTT. Residues: CAVRAYNQPQHF.

V and J are TRBV27 and TRBJ2-1, with a tentative D call TRBD2 (5 bases). Trimming pared 3 bases from V and 9 bases from J, leaving 18 bases between. CDR1 and CDR2 from the germline V gene are MNHEY and SMNVEV (reference sequence). This CDR3 region has 15 residues. CDR3 in amino acids: CASSFGPSLEIEQFF. The CDR3 nucleotides are TGTGCCAGCAGTTTTGGGCCTAGCTTAGAGATTGAGCAGTTCTTC.

This rearrangement joins TRBV27 to TRBJ2-1, with D uncertain. Germline assignment: CDR1 MNHEY and CDR2 SMNVEV (reference sequence). With 3 bases removed from V and 4 bases from J, the gap between germline ends came to 10 bases. This CDR3 contains 14 residues. CDR3 sequence: CASSFTRPYNEQFF. CDR3 nucleotide sequence: TGTGCCAGCAGTTTTACGCGCCCATACAATGAGCAGTTCTTC.

In DNA, the CDR3 is TGCAGTGCTAGAATCCAGAACTCACTAGCGATCCAAGAGACCCAGTACTTC. It encodes CSARIQNSLAIQETQYF. The J gene is TRBJ2-5, the V gene TRBV20-1; 7 bases align to TRBD2. The length of the CDR3 is 17 residues. CDR1 DFQATT and CDR2 SNEGSKA come from the germline V gene (reference sequence). Unmatched junction bases numbered 13, after V lost 2 bases and J lost 1 base.

V and J are TRBV5-1 and TRBJ2-7, with 7 bases aligning to TRBD2. CDR3 length equals 13 residues. CDR1 is SGHRS and CDR2 is YFSETQ in the germline V gene. The V and J ends lost 0 bases and 12 bases, in that order; junction bases with no gene match: 9. The CDR3 DNA follows: TGCGCCAGCAGCTTGGCCAACGGGGAGGGAAGGTACTTC. Protein: CASSLANGEGRYF.

This clonotype was picked up a small number of times. The chain links TRBV21-1 to TRBJ2-2; TRBD1 is taken as the D call from the table, unchecked against the DNA. TRBV21-1 is described as a pseudogene. The CDR3 has 16 amino acids. The CDR3 is CASTPRDPLAGGELFF. CDR3 sequence (DNA): TGTGCCAGCACTCCCCGGGACCCACTAGCCGGCGGGGAGCTGTTTTTT.

This clonotype has more than one count but fewer than ten. V gene TRBV5-1 combines with J gene TRBJ2-1; tentative D call: TRBD2 (6 bases). Germline CDR1 SGHRS, CDR2 YFSETQ. This CDR3 contains 14 residues. Trimming left V 6 bases short and J 7 bases short, with 17 bases between. The CDR3 loop reads CASTKDYPRNEQFF. The CDR3 region has the DNA TGCGCCAGCACGAAGGACTATCCCCGTAATGAGCAGTTCTTC.